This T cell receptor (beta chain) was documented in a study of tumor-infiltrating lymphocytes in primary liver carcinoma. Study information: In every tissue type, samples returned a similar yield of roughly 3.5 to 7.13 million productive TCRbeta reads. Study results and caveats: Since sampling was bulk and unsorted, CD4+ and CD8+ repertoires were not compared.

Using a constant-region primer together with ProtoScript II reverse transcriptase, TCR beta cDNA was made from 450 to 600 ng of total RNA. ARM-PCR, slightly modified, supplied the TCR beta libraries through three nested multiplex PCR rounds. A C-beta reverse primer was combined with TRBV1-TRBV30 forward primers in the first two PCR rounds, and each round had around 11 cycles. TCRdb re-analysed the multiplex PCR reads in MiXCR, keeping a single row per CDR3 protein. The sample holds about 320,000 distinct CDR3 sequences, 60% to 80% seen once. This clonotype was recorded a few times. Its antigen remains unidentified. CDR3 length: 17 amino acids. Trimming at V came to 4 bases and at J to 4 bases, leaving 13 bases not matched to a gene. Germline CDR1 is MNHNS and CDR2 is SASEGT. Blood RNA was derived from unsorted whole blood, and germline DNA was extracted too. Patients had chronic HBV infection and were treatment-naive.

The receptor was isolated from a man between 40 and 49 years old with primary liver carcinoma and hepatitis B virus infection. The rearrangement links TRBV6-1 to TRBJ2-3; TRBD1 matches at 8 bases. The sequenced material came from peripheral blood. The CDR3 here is CASSGGTGLPGSDTQYF. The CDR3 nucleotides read TGTGCCAGCAGTGGGGGGACAGGCCTTCCGGGGTCAGATACGCAGTATTTT.